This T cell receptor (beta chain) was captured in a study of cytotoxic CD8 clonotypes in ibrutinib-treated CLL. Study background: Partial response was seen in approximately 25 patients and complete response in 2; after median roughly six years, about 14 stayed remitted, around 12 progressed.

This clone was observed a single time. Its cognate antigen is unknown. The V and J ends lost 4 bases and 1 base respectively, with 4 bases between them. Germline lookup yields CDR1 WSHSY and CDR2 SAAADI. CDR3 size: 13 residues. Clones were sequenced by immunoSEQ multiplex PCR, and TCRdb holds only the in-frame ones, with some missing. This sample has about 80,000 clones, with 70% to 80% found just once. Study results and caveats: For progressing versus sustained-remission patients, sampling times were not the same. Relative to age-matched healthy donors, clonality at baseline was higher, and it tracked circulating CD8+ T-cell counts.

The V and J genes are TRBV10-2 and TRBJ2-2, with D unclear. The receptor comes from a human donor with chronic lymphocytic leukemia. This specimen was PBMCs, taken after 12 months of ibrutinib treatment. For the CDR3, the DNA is TGCGCCAGCAGTGTTCAGAACACCGGGGAGCTGTTTTTT. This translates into CASSVQNTGELFF.